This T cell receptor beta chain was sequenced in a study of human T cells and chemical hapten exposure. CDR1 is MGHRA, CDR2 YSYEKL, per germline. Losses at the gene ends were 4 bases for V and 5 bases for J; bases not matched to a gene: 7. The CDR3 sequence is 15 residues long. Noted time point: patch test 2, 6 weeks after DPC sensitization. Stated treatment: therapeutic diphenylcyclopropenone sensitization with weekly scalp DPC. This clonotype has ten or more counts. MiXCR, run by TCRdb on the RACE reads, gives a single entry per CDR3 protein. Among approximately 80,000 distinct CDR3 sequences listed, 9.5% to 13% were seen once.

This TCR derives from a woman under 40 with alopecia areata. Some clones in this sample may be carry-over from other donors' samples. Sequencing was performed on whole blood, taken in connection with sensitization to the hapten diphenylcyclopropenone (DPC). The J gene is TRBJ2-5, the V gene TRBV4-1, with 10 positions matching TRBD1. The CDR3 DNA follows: TGCGCCAGCAGCCGAGCCGGGACAGGGGAGGAGACCCAGTACTTC. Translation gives CASSRAGTGEETQYF.